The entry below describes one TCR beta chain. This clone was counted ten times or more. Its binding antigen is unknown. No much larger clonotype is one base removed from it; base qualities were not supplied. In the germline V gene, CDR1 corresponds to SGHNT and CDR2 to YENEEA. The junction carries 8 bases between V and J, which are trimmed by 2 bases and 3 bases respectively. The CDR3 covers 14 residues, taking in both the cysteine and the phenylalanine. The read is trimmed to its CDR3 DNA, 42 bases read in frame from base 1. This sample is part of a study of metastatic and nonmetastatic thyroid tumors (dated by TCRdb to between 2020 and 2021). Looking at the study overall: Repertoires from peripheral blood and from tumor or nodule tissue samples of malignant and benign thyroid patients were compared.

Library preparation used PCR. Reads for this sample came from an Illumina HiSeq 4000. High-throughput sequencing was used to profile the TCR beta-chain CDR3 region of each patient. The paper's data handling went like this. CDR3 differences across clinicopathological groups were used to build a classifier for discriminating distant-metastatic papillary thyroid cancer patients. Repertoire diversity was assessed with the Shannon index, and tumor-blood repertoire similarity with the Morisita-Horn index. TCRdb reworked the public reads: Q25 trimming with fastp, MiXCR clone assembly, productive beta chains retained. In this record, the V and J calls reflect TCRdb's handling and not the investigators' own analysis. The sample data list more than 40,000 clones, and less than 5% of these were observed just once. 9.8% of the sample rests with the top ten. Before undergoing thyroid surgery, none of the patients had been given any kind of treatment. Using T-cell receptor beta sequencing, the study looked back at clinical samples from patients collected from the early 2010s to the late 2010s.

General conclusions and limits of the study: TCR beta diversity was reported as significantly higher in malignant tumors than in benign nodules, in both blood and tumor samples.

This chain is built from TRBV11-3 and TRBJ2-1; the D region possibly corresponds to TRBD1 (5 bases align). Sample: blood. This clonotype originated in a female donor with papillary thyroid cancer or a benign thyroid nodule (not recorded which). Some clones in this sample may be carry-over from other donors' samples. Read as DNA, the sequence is TGTGCCAGCAGCTTAAGTGACAGCTACAATGAGCAGTTCTTC. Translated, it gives CASSLSDSYNEQFF.